A single sample gave rise to the 28 T cell receptor beta chains below, sequenced in a study of blood T cell repertoires in COVID-19. Only in-frame clones appear in the TCRdb table, and some are missing; sequencing was by immunoSEQ multiplex PCR. The sample lists fewer than 65,000 clones; just under 85% were seen once. Sequenced input: peripheral blood. The receptor set was obtained from a man in his sixties with acute or convalescent COVID-19.

The rearrangement joins TRBV15 to TRBJ2-1; 7 bases fit TRBD2. The germline V gene encodes CDR1 LNHNV and CDR2 YYDKDF (reference sequence). V lost 5 bases and J lost 0; bases outside the gene matches: 7. CDR3 length: 16 residues. The chain's CDR3 is CATSARRGSSYNEQFF. The CDR3 region has the DNA TGTGCCACCAGCGCCCGGCGGGGGAGCTCCTACAATGAGCAGTTCTTC.

The genes are TRBV9 and TRBJ1-1; D gene uncertain. The germline V gene has CDR1 SGDLS and CDR2 YYNGEE. This CDR3 has 11 residues. V dropped 0 bases and J dropped 11 bases, with 8 bases sitting between them. The CDR3 DNA sequence: TGTGCCAGCAGCGTAGACCCTGCGGCTTTCTTT. Protein product: CASSVDPAAFF.

This clone was found once. This chain connects TRBV24-1 to TRBJ1-4; 7 bases are shared with TRBD1. The V gene's germline CDR1 is KGHDR and CDR2 SFDVKD. This CDR3 is 13 amino acids long. V lost 1 base to trimming and J lost 10 bases; unmatched junction nucleotides: 2. Written as DNA, the CDR3 is TGTGCCACCAGTGATTTACAGGGGAGAAAACTGTTTTTT. Amino acids: CATSDLQGRKLFF.

The rearrangement joins TRBV18 to TRBJ1-4; D perhaps matches TRBD1 (5 bases). Germline-derived CDR1 and CDR2 are KGHSH and LQKENI. The CDR3 runs 15 residues. V gave up 3 bases and J gave up 0 bases, with 8 bases separating them. The CDR3 nucleotides are TGTGCCAGCTCACCCGACAGCTCAACTAATGAAAAACTGTTTTTT. This translates into CASSPDSSTNEKLFF.

This chain connects TRBV5-5 to TRBJ2-7, with 8 bases lining up with TRBD2. The CDR3 totals 15 residues. The germline CDR1 and CDR2 sequences are SGHKS and YYEKEE (reference sequence). The V segment lost 1 base and the J segment 0 bases; nucleotides outside the gene matches: 3. The CDR3 sequence: CASSLRGGFSYEQYF. The CDR3 region has the DNA TGTGCCAGCAGCTTGCGCGGGGGGTTCTCCTACGAGCAGTACTTC.

The chain couples TRBV19 to TRBJ2-3, with TRBD1 matching over 10 bases. V shed 6 bases, J shed 2 bases, and the junction held 2 bases outside the gene matches. This CDR3 region has 14 residues. Germline values: CDR1 LNHDA, CDR2 SQIVND (reference sequence). CDR3 loop: CASSGTGATDTQYF. The DNA for the CDR3 is TGTGCCAGTAGCGGGACAGGGGCCACAGATACGCAGTATTTT.

The rearrangement uses TRBV5-1 and TRBJ1-1; D gene ambiguous. Trimming stripped 1 base from V and 5 bases from J, with 12 bases between. Per germline, CDR1 SGHRS and CDR2 YFSETQ. The CDR3 covers 14 residues. The DNA for the CDR3 is TGCGCCAGCAGCTTGAGACCGGGTATGACTGAAGCTTTCTTT. It codes for CASSLRPGMTEAFF.

The chain couples TRBV5-1 to TRBJ2-7; TRBD2 matches at 8 bases. This CDR3 is 16 amino acids long. Germline-derived CDR1 and CDR2 are SGHRS and YFSETQ. Germline trimming cut 4 bases from V and 0 bases from J; bases unmatched to any gene: 9. The CDR3 coding sequence is TGCGCCAGCAGCCCCCCCGGGGGGGGCGGCTCCTACGAGCAGTACTTC. It codes for CASSPPGGGGSYEQYF.

The V and J genes are TRBV2 and TRBJ2-5; 9 bases align to TRBD2. This CDR3 has 14 residues. V was pared by 6 bases and J by 3 bases, with 5 bases of the junction left unmatched. Germline lookup yields CDR1 SNHLY and CDR2 FYNNEI. The CDR3 spells CASSPIAGEETQYF. The CDR3 bases are TGTGCCAGCAGCCCTATAGCGGGGGAAGAGACCCAGTACTTC.

This chain links TRBV5-4 with TRBJ2-1; tentatively, D is TRBD2 (6 bases). V was cut by 4 bases and J by 0 bases, with 8 bases left in between. The V gene's germline CDR1 is SGHNT and CDR2 YYREEE (reference sequence). This CDR3 region has 14 residues. CDR3 amino acids: CASSGEASYNEQFF. The DNA for the CDR3 is TGTGCCAGCAGCGGGGAGGCCTCCTACAATGAGCAGTTCTTC.

The V and J genes are TRBV24-1 and TRBJ2-1, with TRBD2 matching 11 bases. Per the germline V gene, CDR1 is KGHDR and CDR2 is SFDVKD. J was trimmed by 1 base and V by 3 bases; bases with no gene match: 1. This CDR3 contains 16 residues. For the CDR3, the DNA is TGTGCCACCAGTGATCCTAGCGGGGGGTCCTACAATGAGCAGTTCTTC. It specifies CATSDPSGGSYNEQFF.

This clone was counted once. V is TRBV27 and J is TRBJ2-5, with D possibly TRBD2 on 7 matching bases. V lost 2 bases, J lost 4 bases, and 17 bases lay in between. CDR1 and CDR2 (germline): MNHEY, SMNVEV (reference sequence). The length of the CDR3 is 16 residues. CDR3 amino acids: CASSLRGGPLRETQYF. DNA of the CDR3: TGTGCCAGCAGTTTAAGGGGGGGGCCCTTACGAGAGACCCAGTACTTC.

The chain joins TRBV20-1 to TRBJ1-1; possible D gene TRBD1, 5 bases. The germline V gene has CDR1 DFQATT and CDR2 SNEGSKA (reference sequence). The germline V and J ends were trimmed by 5 bases and 5 bases, with 9 bases remaining between them. The CDR3 totals 11 residues. The CDR3 coding sequence is TGCAGTGCTGGAGGGGAGACTGAAGCTTTCTTT. It translates to CSAGGETEAFF.

Worth noting for this clone: The junction differs from germline at one of its ends, possibly a read error. In the same sample, other DNA sequences code for this CDR3. The rearrangement joins TRBV10-3 to TRBJ1-1, with 12 bases matching TRBD1. This CDR3 contains 16 residues. In germline, CDR1 is ENHRY, CDR2 SYGVKD. CDR3 nucleotide sequence: TGCGCCATCAGTGATGGGACAGGGGGCAAGGACACTGAAGCTTTCTTT. Its translation: CAISDGTGGKDTEAFF.

The chain joins TRBV19 to TRBJ1-1; TRBD1 aligns across 7 bases. In germline, CDR1 is LNHDA, CDR2 SQIVND (reference sequence). The CDR3 totals 15 residues. V lost 7 bases to trimming and J lost 2 bases; unmatched junction nucleotides: 10. CDR3 DNA sequence: TGTGCCAGTACTTCTACCCAGGGGGGCAACACTGAAGCTTTCTTT. Translating it yields CASTSTQGGNTEAFF.

This chain links TRBV12-3 or TRBV12-4 with TRBJ2-5; the D is unclear. The CDR3 is 12 amino acids. Trimming removed 3 bases from V and 9 bases from J, with 11 bases in between. The CDR3 protein is CASSLVRSAQYF. In DNA form, the CDR3 reads TGTGCCAGCAGTTTGGTCAGGTCGGCCCAGTACTTC.

The chain carries TRBV29-1 and TRBJ1-2; D ambiguous. This CDR3 contains 12 residues. V dropped 1 base and J dropped 6 bases, with 9 bases sitting between them. CDR1 is SQVTM, CDR2 ANQGSEA, per germline. CDR3 residues: CSVEVHGDGYTF. CDR3 sequence (DNA): TGCAGCGTTGAAGTACACGGGGATGGCTACACCTTC.

The CDR3 here is CSGWDRIGYTF. DNA of the CDR3: TGCAGCGGATGGGACAGGATTGGCTACACCTTC. V is TRBV29-1 and J is TRBJ1-2, with 8 positions matching TRBD1. The CDR3 is made up of 11 amino acids. Germline loops: CDR1 SQVTM, CDR2 ANQGSEA. After removal of 7 bases from V and 7 bases from J, the junction contained 5 bases not matched to a gene.

This chain connects TRBV2 to TRBJ2-2; 7 bases are shared with TRBD1. There are 17 residues in the CDR3. CDR1 is SNHLY and CDR2 is FYNNEI in the germline V gene. With V trimmed by 5 bases and J by 5 bases, 14 bases remained unmatched. CDR3 in amino acids: CASSPRTGSLVTGELFF. The CDR3, as DNA: TGTGCCAGCAGTCCCCGGACAGGTTCTTTGGTAACCGGGGAGCTGTTTTTT.

This clone was detected a few times. The chain links TRBV7-2 to TRBJ1-2; the D is unclear. The CDR3 contains 14 residues. The germline CDR1 and CDR2 sequences are SGHTA and FQGNSA. V was shortened by 3 bases and J by 8 bases, with 16 bases between the two germline ends. CDR3 bases: TGTGCCAGCAGCTTTTCCACCGAAGCGCTGGGCTACACCTTC. Its translation: CASSFSTEALGYTF.

The V call is TRBV6-6, the J call TRBJ1-4; D gene uncertain. V was clipped by 2 bases and J by 8 bases, with 12 bases between them. Germline CDR1 MNHNY, CDR2 SVGAGI (reference sequence). This CDR3 region has 14 residues. The CDR3 sequence: CASSYAGLKEKLFF. CDR3 bases: TGTGCCAGCAGTTACGCGGGCTTGAAGGAAAAACTGTTTTTT.

This chain joins TRBV6-5 and TRBJ2-7; D gene uncertain. Germline lookup yields CDR1 MNHEY and CDR2 SVGAGI. V was pared by 2 bases and J by 7 bases, with 12 bases between. The CDR3 has 13 amino acids. CDR3: CASSYDTFGEQYF. In DNA, the CDR3 is TGTGCCAGCAGTTACGACACCTTTGGGGAGCAGTACTTC.

This chain connects TRBV10-2 to TRBJ1-3; D is unresolved. Germline-derived CDR1 and CDR2 are WSHSY and SAAADI. V was trimmed by 0 bases and J by 8 bases, leaving 8 bases between them. This CDR3 region has 13 residues. Written as DNA, the CDR3 is TGCGCCAGCAGTGAGTCGATAGGAGACACCATATATTTT. Its protein is CASSESIGDTIYF.

CDR3 protein: CASNRQGGDTEAFF. Here the CDR3 DNA reads TGTGCCAGCAACCGACAGGGGGGAGACACTGAAGCTTTCTTT. The chain carries TRBV5-5 and TRBJ1-1, with 9 bases lining up with TRBD1. V lost 6 bases and J lost 3; bases outside the gene matches: 6. The CDR3 has 14 residues. CDR1 is SGHKS, CDR2 YYEKEE, per germline (reference sequence). Using reference TRBV5-5 and TRBJ1-1 for the parts outside the CDR3, the full variable domain is DAGVTQSPTHLIKTRGQQVTLRCSPISGHKSVSWYQQVLGQGPQFIFQYYEKEERGRGNFPDRFSARQFPNYSSELNVNALLLGDSALYLCASNRQGGDTEAFFGQGTRLTVV.

V usage is TRBV10-1 and J usage is TRBJ2-1; tentative D call: TRBD1 (8 bases). Germline-derived CDR1 and CDR2 are WNHNN and SYGVQD (reference sequence). Trimming left V 4 bases short and J 4 bases short, with 17 bases between. The CDR3 runs 16 residues. The CDR3 DNA sequence: TGCGCCAGCAGTGTCAATACAGGGGGGGGATACAATGAGCAGTTCTTC. Amino acid sequence: CASSVNTGGGYNEQFF.

The rearrangement links TRBV24-1 to TRBJ1-5; 7 nucleotides align to TRBD1. V was pared by 5 bases and J by 6 bases, with 9 bases of the junction left unmatched. Germline CDR1 reads KGHDR; CDR2 reads SFDVKD. This CDR3 comprises 15 residues. The CDR3 region is CATSADRVEPQPQHF. For the CDR3, the DNA is TGTGCCACCAGTGCCGACAGGGTAGAACCTCAGCCCCAGCATTTT.

The chain links TRBV15 to TRBJ2-1; 7 bases agree with TRBD2. The V gene end was trimmed by 0 bases and the J gene end by 2 bases; junction bases not matched to a gene: 1. The CDR3 covers 15 residues. Germline lookup yields CDR1 LNHNV and CDR2 YYDKDF (reference sequence). The CDR3 here is CATSRDGGAYNEQFF. In DNA form, the CDR3 reads TGTGCCACCAGCAGAGATGGGGGGGCCTACAATGAGCAGTTCTTC.

This chain connects TRBV19 to TRBJ2-7; D is undetermined. This CDR3 is 13 amino acids long. Germline values: CDR1 LNHDA, CDR2 SQIVND (reference sequence). V gave up 8 bases and J gave up 3 bases, with 14 bases separating them. The CDR3 loop reads CASSSSRFYEQYF. For the CDR3, the DNA is TGTGCCAGTTCTTCGTCTAGATTCTACGAGCAGTACTTC.